This T cell receptor (beta chain) was retrieved from a study of regulatory T cells in long-lasting Graves disease. Across the study: Graves' disease counted as persistent after over 5 years of antithyroid drugs with positive TSH receptor antibodies.

This clonotype appeared many times. Its specificity is not known. Points from the study as a whole: Persistent patients had more shared public clonotypes (2,741) than new patients (roughly 970). Patients with persistent Graves' had lower TCR diversity than newly diagnosed patients.

Both iRepertoire HTBI primers and Arm-PCR of CDR3 regions were used to build the TCR beta libraries. Each CDR3 protein gets one entry after TCRdb re-called the multiplex PCR reads with MiXCR. The sample contains about 470,000 distinct CDR3 sequences, around a fifth of which appear only once. Sample time point: persistent/refractory GD, antithyroid drugs over 5 years with positive TRAb. PBMC RNA was the source of the TCR library. From each patient, approximately 9 milliliters of peripheral blood was drawn and collected into an EDTA anticoagulant tube. The receptor was derived from a female donor with Graves disease. Sequencing used peripheral blood mononuclear cells (PBMCs), obtained when the disease was refractory, from a patient treated with antithyroid drugs.

CDR3 bases: TGTGCCAGTTCGGGGGCGGTTAACACTGAAGCTTTCTTT. Residues: CASSGAVNTEAFF. V usage is TRBV19 and J usage is TRBJ1-1; maybe TRBD1 (6 bases). Trimming pared 8 bases from V and 2 bases from J, leaving 12 bases between. Germline-derived CDR1 and CDR2 are LNHDA and SQIVND (reference sequence). The CDR3 is 13 residues long.